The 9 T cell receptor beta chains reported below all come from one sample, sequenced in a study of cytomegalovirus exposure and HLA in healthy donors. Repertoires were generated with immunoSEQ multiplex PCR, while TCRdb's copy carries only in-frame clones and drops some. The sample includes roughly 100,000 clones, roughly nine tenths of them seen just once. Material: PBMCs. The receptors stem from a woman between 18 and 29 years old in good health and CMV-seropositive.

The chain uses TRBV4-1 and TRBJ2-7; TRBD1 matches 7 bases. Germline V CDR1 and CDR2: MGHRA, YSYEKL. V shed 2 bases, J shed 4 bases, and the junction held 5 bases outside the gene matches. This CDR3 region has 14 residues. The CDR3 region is CASSQLTGVYEQYF. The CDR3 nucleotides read TGCGCCAGCAGCCAACTCACAGGGGTTTACGAGCAGTACTTC.

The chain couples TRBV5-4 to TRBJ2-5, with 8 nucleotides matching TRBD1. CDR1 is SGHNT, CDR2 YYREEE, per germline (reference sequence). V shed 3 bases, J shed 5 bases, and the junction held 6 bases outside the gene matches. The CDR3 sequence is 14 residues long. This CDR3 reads CASSSRQGKETQYF. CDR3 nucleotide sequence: TGTGCCAGCAGCTCCAGACAGGGGAAGGAGACCCAGTACTTC.

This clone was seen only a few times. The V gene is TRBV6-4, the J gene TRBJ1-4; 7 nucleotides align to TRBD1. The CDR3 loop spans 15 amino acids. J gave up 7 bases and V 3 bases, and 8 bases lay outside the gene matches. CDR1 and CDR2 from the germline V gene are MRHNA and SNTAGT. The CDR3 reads CASSEKEGAGEKLFF. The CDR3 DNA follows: TGTGCCAGCAGTGAGAAAGAGGGGGCAGGTGAAAAACTGTTTTTT.

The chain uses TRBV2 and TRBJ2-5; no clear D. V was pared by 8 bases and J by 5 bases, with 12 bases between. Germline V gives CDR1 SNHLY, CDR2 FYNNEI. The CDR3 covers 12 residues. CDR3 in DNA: TGTGCCAGCTTGTCCCCTCGGGAGACCCAGTACTTC. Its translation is CASLSPRETQYF.

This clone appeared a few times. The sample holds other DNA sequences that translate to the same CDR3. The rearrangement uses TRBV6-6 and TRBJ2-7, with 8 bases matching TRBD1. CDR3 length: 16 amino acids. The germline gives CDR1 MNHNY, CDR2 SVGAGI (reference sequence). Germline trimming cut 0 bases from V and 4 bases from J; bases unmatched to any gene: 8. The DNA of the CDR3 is TGTGCCAGCAGTTACTCTACAGGGGGAAGGTTTTACGAGCAGTACTTC. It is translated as CASSYSTGGRFYEQYF.

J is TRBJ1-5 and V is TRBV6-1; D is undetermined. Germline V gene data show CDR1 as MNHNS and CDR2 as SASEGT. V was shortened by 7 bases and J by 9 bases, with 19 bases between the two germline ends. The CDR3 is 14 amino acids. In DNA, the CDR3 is TGTGCCAGCATGCCGGACTCAACCTGGGGGCCCCAGCATTTT. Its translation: CASMPDSTWGPQHF.

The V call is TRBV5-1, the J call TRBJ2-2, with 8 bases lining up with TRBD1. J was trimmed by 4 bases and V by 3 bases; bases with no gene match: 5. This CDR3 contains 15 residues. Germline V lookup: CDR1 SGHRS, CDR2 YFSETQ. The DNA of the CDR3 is TGCGCCAGCAGCTCAGGGGGCGGCGGCACCGGGGAGCTGTTTTTT. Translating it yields CASSSGGGGTGELFF.

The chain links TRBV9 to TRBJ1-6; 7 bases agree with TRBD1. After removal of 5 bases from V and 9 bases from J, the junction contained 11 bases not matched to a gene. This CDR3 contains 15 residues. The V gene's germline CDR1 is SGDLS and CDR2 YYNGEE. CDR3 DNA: TGTGCCAGCAGTCGGGACAGCGGGTTTGGTTCACCCCTCCACTTT. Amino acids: CASSRDSGFGSPLHF.

The CDR3 loop reads CASSLVGQTYEQYF. The CDR3 DNA reads as TGTGCCAGCAGCTTAGTTGGACAGACGTACGAGCAGTACTTC. J is TRBJ2-7 and V is TRBV7-9, with D perhaps TRBD1 (6 bases). The CDR3 is 14 residues long. CDR1 is SEHNR, CDR2 FQNEAQ, per germline (reference sequence). Trimming took off 1 base at V and 4 bases at J, with 11 bases between the two ends. Looking up the rest from reference TRBV7-9 and TRBJ2-7 gives the full variable domain: DTGVSQNPRHKITKRGQNVTFRCDPISEHNRLYWYRQTLGQGPEFLTYFQNEAQLEKSRLLSDRFSAERPKGSFSTLEIQRTEQGDSAMYLCASSLVGQTYEQYFGPGTRLTVT.